This T cell receptor beta chain was observed in a study of T-cell memory formation after mild COVID-19. Study outcomes and limitations: Clones shrinking between day 15 and 85 showed a balanced CD4/CD8 split, and those that grew later tilted toward CD4+. Specificity for SARS-CoV-2 was not confirmed among the second-wave clones peaking on day 37.

Only a few counts were recorded for this clonotype. Its target is not known. Germline V CDR1 and CDR2: DFQATT, SNEGSKA (reference sequence). This CDR3 has 17 residues. V shed 0 bases and J 7 bases; nucleotides not matched to a gene: 15. TCRdb reanalysed the 5' RACE reads using MiXCR and keeps one entry per CDR3 protein. Seen here are about 190,000 distinct CDR3 sequences, roughly 27% observed once, and the top ten hold approximately 10%. The receptor's source is an adult woman who had mild COVID-19 (a few samples of this study predate the infection). Cell type and time point are not known. The material sequenced was PBMCs or a T cell subset sorted from them (not recorded which). J is TRBJ2-7 and V is TRBV20-1; TRBD2 agrees at 10 bases. The CDR3 region has the DNA TGCAGTGCTAGAGATGGCACTAGCGGGATATCCCTCGGGGAGCAGTACTTC. It codes for CSARDGTSGISLGEQYF.